These T cell receptor beta chains were read from a single sample in a study of cytomegalovirus exposure and HLA in healthy donors. TCRdb's table, derived via immunoSEQ multiplex PCR, lists solely in-frame clones and lacks some. Among over 130,000 clones listed, around 60% were seen once. The sample was PBMCs. The receptor set was obtained from a woman in her sixties or seventies in good health and CMV-seropositive. Both conserved end residues are part of each CDR3. Fields, in order: clone size, D gene, V gene, J gene, CDR3 DNA, CDR3 protein. A D gene is named only where the DNA matches it firmly. Not all rows give a size; the values are once, few, many and, for expanded clones, a class.

abundance: -; d_gene: TRBD2; v_gene: TRBV11-1; j_gene: TRBJ2-2; CDR3nt: TGTGCCAGCAGCTTCCAGCGGGGGAACACCGGGGAGCTGTTTTTT; CDR3aa: CASSFQRGNTGELFF
abundance: -; d_gene: -; v_gene: TRBV7-2; j_gene: TRBJ1-5; CDR3nt: TGTGCCAGCAGCTTTTCAAGCCAGCCCCAGCATTTT; CDR3aa: CASSFSSQPQHF
abundance: -; d_gene: TRBD2; v_gene: TRBV19; j_gene: TRBJ2-7; CDR3nt: TGTGCCGGTAGTGTGACTAGCGGAGGCGGCTACGAGCAGTACTTC; CDR3aa: CAGSVTSGGGYEQYF
abundance: few; d_gene: -; v_gene: TRBV5-4; j_gene: TRBJ2-2; CDR3nt: TGTGCCACCCGGGAGCTTGGGGGAACCAACACCGGGGAGCTGTTTTTT; CDR3aa: CATRELGGTNTGELFF
abundance: few; d_gene: -; v_gene: TRBV29-1; j_gene: TRBJ2-1; CDR3nt: TGCAGCGTTGAGGACGCCGGGGGGCGGGAGAATGAGCAGTTCTTC; CDR3aa: CSVEDAGGRENEQFF
abundance: -; d_gene: TRBD2; v_gene: TRBV15; j_gene: TRBJ2-1; CDR3nt: TGTGCCACCAGCACCCATTTAGGGCAACTAGCGGATAACTACAATGAGCAGTTCTTC; CDR3aa: CATSTHLGQLADNYNEQFF
abundance: -; d_gene: TRBD2; v_gene: TRBV29-1; j_gene: TRBJ2-5; CDR3nt: TGCAGCGTTGAAGATCGGTCCACTAGCGGATGGACCCAGTACTTC; CDR3aa: CSVEDRSTSGWTQYF
abundance: few; d_gene: TRBD1; v_gene: TRBV5-1; j_gene: TRBJ2-1; CDR3nt: TGCGCCAGCAATCCTCTCGGGACAGGGGGCTACAATGAGCAGTTCTTC; CDR3aa: CASNPLGTGGYNEQFF
abundance: once; d_gene: -; v_gene: TRBV19; j_gene: TRBJ2-7; CDR3nt: TGTGCCAGTAGGGAGGGAGGCAGCTCCTACGAGCAGTACTTC; CDR3aa: CASREGGSSYEQYF
abundance: -; d_gene: -; v_gene: TRBV5-4; j_gene: TRBJ2-1; CDR3nt: TGTGCCAGCAGCTCGGACTCCTCCTACAATGAGCAGTTCTTC; CDR3aa: CASSSDSSYNEQFF
abundance: few; d_gene: TRBD2; v_gene: TRBV4-2; j_gene: TRBJ2-1; CDR3nt: TGTGCCAGCAGCCCATCTAGCGGGAGGTTGGACAATGAGCAGTTCTTC; CDR3aa: CASSPSSGRLDNEQFF
abundance: -; d_gene: -; v_gene: TRBV18; j_gene: TRBJ1-1; CDR3nt: TGTGCCAGCTCCAGGACAGATATGAACACTGAAGCTTTCTTT; CDR3aa: CASSRTDMNTEAFF
abundance: -; d_gene: -; v_gene: TRBV21-1; j_gene: TRBJ2-3; CDR3nt: TGTGCCAGCAGCAAAGCTGAGCGGGAGGGGTCAGATACGCAGTATTTT; CDR3aa: CASSKAEREGSDTQYF
abundance: few; d_gene: TRBD2; v_gene: TRBV28; j_gene: TRBJ2-3; CDR3nt: TGTGCCAGCAGTTCCCGGCTAGCGGGAAGCACAGATACGCAGTATTTT; CDR3aa: CASSSRLAGSTDTQYF
abundance: -; d_gene: -; v_gene: TRBV19; j_gene: TRBJ1-5; CDR3nt: TGTGCCAGTAGTTATTCAGGGGTTGGCAATCAGCCCCAGCATTTT; CDR3aa: CASSYSGVGNQPQHF
abundance: -; d_gene: TRBD2; v_gene: TRBV28; j_gene: TRBJ2-1; CDR3nt: TGTGCCAGCAGCCAGGGGGGACTAGCGGCCGTCTACAATGAGCAGTTCTTC; CDR3aa: CASSQGGLAAVYNEQFF
abundance: -; d_gene: -; v_gene: TRBV2; j_gene: TRBJ2-7; CDR3nt: TGTGCCAGCAGTGACGAGGGCAGGGGCGGGGAGCAGTACTTC; CDR3aa: CASSDEGRGGEQYF